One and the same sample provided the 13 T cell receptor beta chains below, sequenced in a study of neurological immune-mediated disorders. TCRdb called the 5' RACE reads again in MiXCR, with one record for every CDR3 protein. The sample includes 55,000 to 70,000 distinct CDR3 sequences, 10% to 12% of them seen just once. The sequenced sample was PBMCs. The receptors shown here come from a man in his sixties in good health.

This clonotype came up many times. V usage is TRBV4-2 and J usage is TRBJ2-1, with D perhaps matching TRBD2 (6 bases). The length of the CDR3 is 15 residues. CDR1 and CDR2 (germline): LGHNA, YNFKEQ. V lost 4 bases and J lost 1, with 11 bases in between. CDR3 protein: CASSPGLQSYNEQFF. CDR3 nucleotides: TGTGCCAGCAGCCCGGGACTTCAATCCTACAATGAGCAGTTCTTC.

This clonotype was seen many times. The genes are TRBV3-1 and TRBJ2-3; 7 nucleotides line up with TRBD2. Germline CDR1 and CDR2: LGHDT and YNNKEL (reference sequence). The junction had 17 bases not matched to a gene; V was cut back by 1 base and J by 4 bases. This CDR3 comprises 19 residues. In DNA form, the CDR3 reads TGTGCCAGCAGCCAAGTTATCGGGGGGAGCCTCTCTGGCGCAGATACGCAGTATTTT. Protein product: CASSQVIGGSLSGADTQYF.

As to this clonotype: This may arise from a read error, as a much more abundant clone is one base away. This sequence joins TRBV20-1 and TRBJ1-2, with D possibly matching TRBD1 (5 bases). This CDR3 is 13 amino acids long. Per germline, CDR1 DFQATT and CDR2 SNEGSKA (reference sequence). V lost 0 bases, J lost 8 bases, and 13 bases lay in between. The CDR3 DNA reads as TGCAGTGCTAGAGATGCCGGGGCGCTGGGCTACACCTTC. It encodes CSARDAGALGYTF.

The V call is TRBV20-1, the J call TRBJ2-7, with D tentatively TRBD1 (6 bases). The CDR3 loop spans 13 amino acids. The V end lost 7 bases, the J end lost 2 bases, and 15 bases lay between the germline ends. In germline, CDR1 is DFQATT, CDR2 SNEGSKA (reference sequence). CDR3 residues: CSVWGRMTYEQYF. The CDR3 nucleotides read TGCAGTGTATGGGGGCGGATGACCTACGAGCAGTACTTC.

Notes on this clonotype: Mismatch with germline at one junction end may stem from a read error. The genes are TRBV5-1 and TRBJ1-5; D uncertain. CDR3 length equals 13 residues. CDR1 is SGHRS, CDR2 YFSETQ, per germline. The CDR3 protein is CARRDNDNQPQHF. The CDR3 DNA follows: TGCGCCAGACGGGATAACGACAATCAGCCCCAGCATTTC.

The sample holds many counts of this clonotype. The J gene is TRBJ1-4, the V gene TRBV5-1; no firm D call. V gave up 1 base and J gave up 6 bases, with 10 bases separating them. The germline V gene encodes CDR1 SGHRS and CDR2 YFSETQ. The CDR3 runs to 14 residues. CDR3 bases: TGCGCCAGCAGCTTGTCGGGGAGCGATGAAAAACTGTTTTTT. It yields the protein CASSLSGSDEKLFF. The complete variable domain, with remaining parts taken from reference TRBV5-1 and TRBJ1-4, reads KAGVTQTPRYLIKTRGQQVTLSCSPISGHRSVSWYQQTPGQGLQFLFEYFSETQRNKGNFPGRFSGRQFSNSRSEMNVSTLELGDSALYLCASSLSGSDEKLFFGSGTQLSVL.

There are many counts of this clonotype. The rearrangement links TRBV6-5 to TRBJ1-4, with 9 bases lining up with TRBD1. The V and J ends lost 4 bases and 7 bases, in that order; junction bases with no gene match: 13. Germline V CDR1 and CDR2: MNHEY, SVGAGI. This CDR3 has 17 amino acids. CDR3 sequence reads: CASSLGTGTLITEKLFF. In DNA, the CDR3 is TGTGCCAGCAGTTTGGGGACAGGGACCCTTATTACTGAAAAACTGTTTTTT.

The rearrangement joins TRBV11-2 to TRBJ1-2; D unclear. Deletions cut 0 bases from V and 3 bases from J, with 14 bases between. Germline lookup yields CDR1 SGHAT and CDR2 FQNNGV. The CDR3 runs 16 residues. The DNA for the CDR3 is TGTGCCAGCAGCTTAGATCTCTGGGATTCTTACTATGGCTACACCTTC. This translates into CASSLDLWDSYYGYTF.

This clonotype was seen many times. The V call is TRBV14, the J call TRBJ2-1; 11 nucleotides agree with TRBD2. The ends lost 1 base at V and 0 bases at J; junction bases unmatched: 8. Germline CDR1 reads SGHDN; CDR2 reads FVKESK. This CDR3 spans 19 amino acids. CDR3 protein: CASSQGLAGGFNSYNEQFF. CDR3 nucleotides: TGTGCCAGCAGCCAAGGGCTAGCGGGGGGTTTCAACTCCTACAATGAGCAGTTCTTC.

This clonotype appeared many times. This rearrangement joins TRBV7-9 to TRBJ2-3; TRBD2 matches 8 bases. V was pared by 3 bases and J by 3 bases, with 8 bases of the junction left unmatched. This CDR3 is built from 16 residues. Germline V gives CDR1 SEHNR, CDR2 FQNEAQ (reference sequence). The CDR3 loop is CASSFFLGLETDTQYF. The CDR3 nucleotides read TGTGCCAGCAGCTTCTTCCTGGGACTAGAGACAGATACGCAGTATTTT.

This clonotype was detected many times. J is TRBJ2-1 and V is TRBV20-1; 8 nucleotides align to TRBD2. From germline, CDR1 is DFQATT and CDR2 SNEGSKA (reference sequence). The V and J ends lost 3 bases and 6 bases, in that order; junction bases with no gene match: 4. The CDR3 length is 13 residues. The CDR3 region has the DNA TGCAGTGCTAGTCGGCTAGCGGGCAATGAGCAGTTCTTC. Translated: CSASRLAGNEQFF.

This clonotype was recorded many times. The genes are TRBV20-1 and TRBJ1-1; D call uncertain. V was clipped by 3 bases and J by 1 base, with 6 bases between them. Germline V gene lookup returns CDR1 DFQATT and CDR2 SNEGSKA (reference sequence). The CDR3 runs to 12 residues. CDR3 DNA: TGCAGTGCTAGCTCTGGGAACACTGAAGCTTTCTTT. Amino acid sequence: CSASSGNTEAFF.

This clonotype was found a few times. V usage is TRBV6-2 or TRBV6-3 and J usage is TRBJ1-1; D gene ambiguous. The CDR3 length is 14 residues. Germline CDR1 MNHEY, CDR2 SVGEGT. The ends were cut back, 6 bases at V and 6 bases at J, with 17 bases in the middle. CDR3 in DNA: TGTGCCAGCAGGACCGACGCCTCGAGCGCTGAAGCTTTCTTT. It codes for CASRTDASSAEAFF.